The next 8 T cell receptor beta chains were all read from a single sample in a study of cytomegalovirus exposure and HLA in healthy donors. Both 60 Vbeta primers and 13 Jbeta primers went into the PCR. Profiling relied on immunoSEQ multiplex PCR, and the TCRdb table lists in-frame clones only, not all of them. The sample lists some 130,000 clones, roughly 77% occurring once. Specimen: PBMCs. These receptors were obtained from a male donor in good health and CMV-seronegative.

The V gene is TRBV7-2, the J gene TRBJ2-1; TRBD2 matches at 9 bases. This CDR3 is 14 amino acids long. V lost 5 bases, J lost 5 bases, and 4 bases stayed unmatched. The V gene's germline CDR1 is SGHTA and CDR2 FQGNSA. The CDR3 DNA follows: TGTGCCAGCAGCGTCGCGGGGGGGAACAATGAGCAGTTCTTC. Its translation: CASSVAGGNNEQFF.

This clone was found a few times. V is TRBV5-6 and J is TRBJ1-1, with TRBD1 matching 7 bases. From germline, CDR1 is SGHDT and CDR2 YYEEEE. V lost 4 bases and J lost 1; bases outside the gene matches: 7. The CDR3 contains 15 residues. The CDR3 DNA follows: TGTGCCAGCAGCCCGATAGGACAGGCGAACACTGAAGCTTTCTTT. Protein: CASSPIGQANTEAFF.

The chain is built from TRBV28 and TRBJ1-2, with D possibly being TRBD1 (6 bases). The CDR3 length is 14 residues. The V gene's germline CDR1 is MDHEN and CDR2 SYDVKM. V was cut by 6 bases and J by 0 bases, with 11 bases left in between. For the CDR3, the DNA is TGTGCCAGCAGATGGACAGACGCTAACTATGGCTACACCTTC. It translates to CASRWTDANYGYTF.

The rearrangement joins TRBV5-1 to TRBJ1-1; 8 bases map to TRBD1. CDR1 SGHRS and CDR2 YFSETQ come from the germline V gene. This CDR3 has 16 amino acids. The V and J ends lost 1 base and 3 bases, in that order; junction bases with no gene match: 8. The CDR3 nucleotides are TGCGCCAGCAGCTTGTCGACAGGGGATGTTCACACTGAAGCTTTCTTT. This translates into CASSLSTGDVHTEAFF.

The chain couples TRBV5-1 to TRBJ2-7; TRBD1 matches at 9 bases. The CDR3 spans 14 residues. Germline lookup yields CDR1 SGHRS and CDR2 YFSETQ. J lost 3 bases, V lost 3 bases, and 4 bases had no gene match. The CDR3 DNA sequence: TGCGCCAGCAGCTCAGGACAGGGGCTCTACGAGCAGTACTTC. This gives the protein CASSSGQGLYEQYF.

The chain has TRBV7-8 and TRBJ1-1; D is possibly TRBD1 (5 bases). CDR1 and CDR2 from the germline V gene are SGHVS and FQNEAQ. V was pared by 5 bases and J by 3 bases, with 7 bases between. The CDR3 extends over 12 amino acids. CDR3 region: CASSQQDTEAFF. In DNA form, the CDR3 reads TGTGCCAGCAGCCAACAGGACACTGAAGCTTTCTTT.

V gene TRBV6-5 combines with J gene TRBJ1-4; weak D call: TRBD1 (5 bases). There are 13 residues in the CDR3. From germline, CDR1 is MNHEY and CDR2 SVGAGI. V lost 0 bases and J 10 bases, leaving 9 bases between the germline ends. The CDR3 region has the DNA TGTGCCAGCAGTTACTCGTGGCAGGGAAAACTGTTTTTT. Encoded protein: CASSYSWQGKLFF.

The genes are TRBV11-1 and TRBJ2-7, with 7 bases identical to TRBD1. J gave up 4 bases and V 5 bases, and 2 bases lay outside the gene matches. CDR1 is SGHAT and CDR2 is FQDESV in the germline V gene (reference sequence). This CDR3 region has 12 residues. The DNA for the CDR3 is TGTGCCAGCAGCCCAGGGGGTTACGAGCAGTACTTC. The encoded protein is CASSPGGYEQYF. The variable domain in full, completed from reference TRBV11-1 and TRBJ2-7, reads EAEVAQSPRYKITEKSQAVAFWCDPISGHATLYWYRQILGQGPELLVQFQDESVVDDSQLPKDRFSAERLKGVDSTLKIQPAELGDSAMYLCASSPGGYEQYFGPGTRLTVT.